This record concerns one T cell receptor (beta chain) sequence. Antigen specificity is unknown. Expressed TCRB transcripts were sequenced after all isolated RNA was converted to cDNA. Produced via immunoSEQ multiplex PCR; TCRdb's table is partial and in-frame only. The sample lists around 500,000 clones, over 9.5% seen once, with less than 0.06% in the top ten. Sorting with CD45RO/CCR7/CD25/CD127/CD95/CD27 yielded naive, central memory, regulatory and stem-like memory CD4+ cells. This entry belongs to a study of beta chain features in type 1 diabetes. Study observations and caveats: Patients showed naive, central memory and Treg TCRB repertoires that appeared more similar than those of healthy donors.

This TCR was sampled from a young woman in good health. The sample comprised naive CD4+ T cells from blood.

The CDR3 DNA reads as TGTGCCAGCAGCTTGGGGGGAAATACGCAGTATTTT. Encoded protein: CASSLGGNTQYF. This chain joins TRBV7-2 and TRBJ2-3, with D perhaps matching TRBD2 (6 bases). The CDR3 is 12 residues long. Germline loops: CDR1 SGHTA, CDR2 FQGNSA. V dropped 3 bases and J dropped 7 bases, with 8 bases sitting between them.